This T cell receptor beta chain emerged from a study of cytomegalovirus exposure and HLA in healthy donors. Study observations and caveats: Exclusion as indistinguishable affected some V segments, including TRBV6-2 and TRBV6-3. V- and J-gene trimming in TCR beta was tied to a missense DCLRE1C variant by an analysis performed later. Most of the TCR beta V segments (in an earlier analysis) were productive either about 87% or about 30% of the time.

The study ran its PCR with 60 Vbeta and 13 Jbeta primers. The assay was immunoSEQ multiplex PCR, and TCRdb's table has in-frame clones only and misses some. The sample contains 200,000 or so clones, over 75% of which appear only once. Remarks on this clone: Its antigen remains unidentified.

The CDR3 loop spans 16 amino acids. CDR1 and CDR2 from the germline V gene are LNHNV and YYDKDF (reference sequence). V was clipped by 5 bases and J by 0 bases, with 17 bases between them. This sequence joins TRBV15 and TRBJ2-7; maybe TRBD1 (5 bases). The TCR was taken from a man aged 18 to 30 in good health and CMV-seronegative. The sample comprised PBMCs. The CDR3, as DNA: TGTGCCACCAGCCCTCGGGTGCGGACAACCTCCTACGAGCAGTACTTC. It encodes CATSPRVRTTSYEQYF.